This entry describes one T cell receptor beta chain. What it recognizes is unknown. The source of the sample is a study of shared clonotypes between healthy human individuals. Data came from immunoSEQ multiplex PCR; TCRdb stores just in-frame clones and leaves some out. The data hold 2.5 million or so clones, with roughly nine tenths observed a single time. The germline gives CDR1 SGHNT, CDR2 YYREEE (reference sequence). The CDR3 length is 13 residues. With V trimmed by 2 bases and J by 5 bases, 1 base remained unmatched. General study results and limits: Generation probabilities were higher for clonotypes shared across all four sorted-subset donors than for unshared ones. Estimated richness was generally greater in naive than memory subsets. Genetic and exposure-history diversity was limited by the few donors.

The source material was naive CD4+ T cells sorted from blood. The subset: CD45RA+ positively selected. This receptor was taken from a man between 18 and 29 years old in good health. The chain recombines TRBV5-4 with TRBJ2-5; 9 bases fit TRBD2. CDR3 DNA sequence: TGTGCCAGCAGCTTCGGACTAGCGGAGACCCAGTACTTC. This encodes CASSFGLAETQYF.